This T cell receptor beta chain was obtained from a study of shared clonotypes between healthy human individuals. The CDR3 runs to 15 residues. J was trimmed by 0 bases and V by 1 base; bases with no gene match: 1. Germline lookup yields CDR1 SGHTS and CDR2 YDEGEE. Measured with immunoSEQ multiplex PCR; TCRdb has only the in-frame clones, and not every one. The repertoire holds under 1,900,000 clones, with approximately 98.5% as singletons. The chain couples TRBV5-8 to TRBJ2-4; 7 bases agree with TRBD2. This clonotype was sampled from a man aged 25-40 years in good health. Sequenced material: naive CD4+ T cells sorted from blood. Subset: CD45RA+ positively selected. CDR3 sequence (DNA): TGTGCCAGCAGCTTGTGGGAGGGAGCCAAAAACATTCAGTACTTC. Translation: CASSLWEGAKNIQYF.